This TCR beta chain derives from a study of memory CD4+ T cells and cytomegalovirus serostatus. The ends were cut back, 10 bases at V and 0 bases at J, with 16 bases in the middle. Per germline, CDR1 MNHNS and CDR2 SASEGT. The CDR3 runs to 15 residues. The sort gate was single viable CD3+CD4+CD8-CD45RO+ cells for memory CD4+ T cells. Assay: immunoSEQ multiplex PCR; the TCRdb copy retains only in-frame clones and omits some. The sample lists tens of thousands of clones, approximately 82% seen once, with roughly 2% in the top ten. Sequencing input: memory CD4+ T cells from blood. The TCR originated in an adult in good health and CMV-seropositive. The J gene is TRBJ1-3, the V gene TRBV6-1; D perhaps matches TRBD1 (6 bases). In DNA form, the CDR3 reads TGTGCCACCCGAGAAGGACAGAGCTCTGGAAACACCATATATTTT. Translated: CATREGQSSGNTIYF.